At least ten counts were recorded for the clone carrying this T cell receptor beta chain. Antigen unknown. This CDR3 is built from 15 residues. Germline CDR1 reads SGHAT; CDR2 reads FQNNGV. The ends lost 5 bases at V and 4 bases at J; junction bases unmatched: 7. CDR3-region Arm-PCR and iRepertoire HTBI primers produced the TCR beta libraries. TCRdb independently ran MiXCR on the multiplex PCR reads; one entry per CDR3 protein. The sample has approximately 490,000 distinct CDR3 sequences, about a sixth seen once. The entry originates in a study of regulatory T cells in long-lasting Graves disease. The study's findings and limits: Newly diagnosed Graves' patients exceeded persistent ones in TCR diversity.

The time point was: newly diagnosed GD, antithyroid drugs for less than 3 months. Following extraction of RNA from PBMCs, that RNA was used to make the TCR library. The same specimen was also included in a second study, on T cells in Graves' hyperthyroidism and ophthalmopathy. That work adds: Appearing also in blood were most of the thyroid clonotypes expanded above 0.001.

This specimen consisted of peripheral blood mononuclear cells (PBMCs), obtained at new diagnosis, from a patient treated with antithyroid drugs. The clonotype originates from a man in his forties with Graves disease. The chain employs TRBV11-2 and TRBJ2-1, with 8 nucleotides matching TRBD2. This CDR3 reads CASSIREGFYNEQFF. The CDR3 DNA sequence: TGTGCCAGCAGCATCCGGGAGGGCTTTTACAATGAGCAGTTCTTC.